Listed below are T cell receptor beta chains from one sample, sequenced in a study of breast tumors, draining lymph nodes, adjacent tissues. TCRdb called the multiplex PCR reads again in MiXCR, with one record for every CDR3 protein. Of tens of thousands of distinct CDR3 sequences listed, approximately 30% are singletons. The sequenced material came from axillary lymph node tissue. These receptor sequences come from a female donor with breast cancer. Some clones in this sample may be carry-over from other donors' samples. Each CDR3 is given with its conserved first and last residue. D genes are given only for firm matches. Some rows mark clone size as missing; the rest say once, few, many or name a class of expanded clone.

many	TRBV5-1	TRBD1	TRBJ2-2	TGCGCCAGCAGGAGGGGACAGGGGTACACCGGGGAGCTGTTTTTT	CASRRGQGYTGELFF
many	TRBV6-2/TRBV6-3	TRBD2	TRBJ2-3	TGTGCCAGCAGAGAGGGACTAGTTCGGGATACGCAGTATTTT	CASREGLVRDTQYF
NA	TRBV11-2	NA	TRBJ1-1	TGTGCCAGCAGCTTAGGAAGTTTGGTCGAAGCTTTCTTT	CASSLGSLVEAFF
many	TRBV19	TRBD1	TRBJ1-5	TGTGCCAGTCGACAGGGGCAAAACCAAAATCAGCCCCAGCATTTT	CASRQGQNQNQPQHF
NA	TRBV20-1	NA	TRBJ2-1	TGCAGTGCTAGATTTGCCGTTCGGCTAGCTACCGCTGAGCAGTTCTTC	CSARFAVRLATAEQFF
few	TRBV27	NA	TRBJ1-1	TGTGCCAGCAGTTTAGGGGCAACCTATGAAGCTTTCTTT	CASSLGATYEAFF
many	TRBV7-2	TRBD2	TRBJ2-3	TGTGCCAGCAGACCAGCGGGAGAAGGGTCAGATACGCAGTATTTT	CASRPAGEGSDTQYF
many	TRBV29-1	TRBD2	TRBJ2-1	TGCAGCGTTGGACACCCCGACTCCACGGGGAGGGATGAGCAGTTCTTC	CSVGHPDSTGRDEQFF
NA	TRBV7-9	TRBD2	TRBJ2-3	TGTGCCAGCAGCTACGGGACTAGCGGGGATACGCAGTATTTT	CASSYGTSGDTQYF
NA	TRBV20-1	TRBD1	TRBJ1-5	TGCAGTGCTAGTACTACAGGGGGCAGAGGACAGCCCCAGCATTTT	CSASTTGGRGQPQHF
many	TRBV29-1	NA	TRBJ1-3	TGCAGCGTTGCTATCTCTGAAAACACCATATATTTT	CSVAISENTIYF
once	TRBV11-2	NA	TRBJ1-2	TGTGCCAGCAGCAAACGGGACACAAACTATGGCTACACCTTC	CASSKRDTNYGYTF
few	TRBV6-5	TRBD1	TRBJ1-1	TGTGCCAGCAGTTACTCCTGGACAGGAGTTTTCGAAGCTTTCTTT	CASSYSWTGVFEAFF
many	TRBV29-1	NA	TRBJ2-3	TGCAGCGTTGAAGGGAGCAATTTTCGCGATACGCAGTATTTT	CSVEGSNFRDTQYF
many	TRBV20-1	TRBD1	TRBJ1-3	TGCAGTGCTAGGATAGGGACAGTCTCTGGAAACACCATATATTTT	CSARIGTVSGNTIYF
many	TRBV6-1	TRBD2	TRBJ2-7	TGTGCCAGCAGTCGGGAGGGGGTGCGCTTAGGGGGGGGGCAGTACTTC	CASSREGVRLGGGQYF
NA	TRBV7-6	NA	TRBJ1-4	NA	CASSLIGEQFFGPGTRLNEKLFF
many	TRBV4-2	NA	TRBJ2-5	TGTGCCAGCAGCCAATCCCAGACTGGGGGCGGGGGGACCCAGTACTTC	CASSQSQTGGGGTQYF
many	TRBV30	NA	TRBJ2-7	TGTGCCTGGGGGGAGACCTACGAGCAGTACTTC	CAWGETYEQYF
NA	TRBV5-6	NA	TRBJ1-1	TGTGCCAGCAGTATTCTGAACACTGAAGCTTTCTTT	CASSILNTEAFF
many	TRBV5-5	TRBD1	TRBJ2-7	TGTGCCAGCAGGGGGAGGACAGGGAGCTCCTACGAGCAGTACTTC	CASRGRTGSSYEQYF
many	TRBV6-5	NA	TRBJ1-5	TGTGCCAGCAGGCCACCAGGGTCTAGCAATCAGCCCCAGCATTTT	CASRPPGSSNQPQHF
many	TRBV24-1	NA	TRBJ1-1	TGTGCCACGGAGGGCGGCACTGAAGCTTTCTTT	CATEGGTEAFF
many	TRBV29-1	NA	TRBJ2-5	TGCAGCGTTGAGCCTATGTGGGGAGAGACCCAGTACTTC	CSVEPMWGETQYF
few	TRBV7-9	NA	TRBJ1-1	TGTGCCAGCAGCTTACCGGCGAACACTGAAGCTTTCTTT	CASSLPANTEAFF
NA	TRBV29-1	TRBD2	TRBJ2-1	TGCAGCGTTCGGTTGGGGGGAGGGCCCGGGAATGAGCAGTTCTTC	CSVRLGGGPGNEQFF
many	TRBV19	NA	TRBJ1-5	TGTGCCAGTAGTATGTTACAGGTCATTAGCAATCAGCCCCAGCATTTT	CASSMLQVISNQPQHF
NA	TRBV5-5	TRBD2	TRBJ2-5	TGCGCCAGCGGAAGTAGCGGGATAAGAGAGGCCCAGTACTTC	CASGSSGIREAQYF
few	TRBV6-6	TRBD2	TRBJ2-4	TGTGCCAGCAGTCACGGGACTAGCGGGAGGGCCGTAGCCAAAAACATTCAGTACTTC	CASSHGTSGRAVAKNIQYF
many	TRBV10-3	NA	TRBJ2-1	TGTGCCATCAGTGAGCCTAAAGTAGGGGGAGGCTACAATGAGCAGTTCTTC	CAISEPKVGGGYNEQFF
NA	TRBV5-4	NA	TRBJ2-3	TGTGCCAGCAGCTTATCCCACCGGACTTGGGCAGATACGCAGTATTTT	CASSLSHRTWADTQYF
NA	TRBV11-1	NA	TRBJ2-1	TGTGCCCGCAGCTTATACGGTGATGGGCAGTTCTTC	CARSLYGDGQFF
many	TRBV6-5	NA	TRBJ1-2	TGTGCCAGCAACAACGACAGGAGGATGGGTGGCTACACCTTC	CASNNDRRMGGYTF
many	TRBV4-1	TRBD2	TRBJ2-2	TGCGCCAGCAGCCAAGATCGACTAGCGTCCTCCGGGGAGCTGTTTTTT	CASSQDRLASSGELFF
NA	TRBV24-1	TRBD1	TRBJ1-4	TGTGCCACCAGTGACCCGACAGGGGAAAGAGAAAAACTGTTTTTT	CATSDPTGEREKLFF
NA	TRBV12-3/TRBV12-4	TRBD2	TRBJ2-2	TGTGCCAGCAGTTTAGTAGCGGGAGGGTCCACCGGGGAGCTGTTTTTT	CASSLVAGGSTGELFF
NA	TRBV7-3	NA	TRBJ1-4	TGTGCCAGCAGCTTAACAACTCAGAGTAATGAAAAACTGTTTTTT	CASSLTTQSNEKLFF
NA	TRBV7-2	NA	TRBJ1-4	TGTGCCAGCAACCATTTGGGGGTCGGGAATGAAAAACTGTTTTTT	CASNHLGVGNEKLFF
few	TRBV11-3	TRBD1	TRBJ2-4	TGTACCAGCAGCTCCGACCTTTTGGGACAGGGAGGGGGAAACATTCAGTACTTC	CTSSSDLLGQGGGNIQYF
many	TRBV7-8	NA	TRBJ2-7	TGTGCCAGCAGCTCCCCTGGGAGGTACGAGCAGTACTTC	CASSSPGRYEQYF
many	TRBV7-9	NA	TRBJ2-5	TGTGCCAGCAGCTTAGGCACCGGCAGGAGAAGTGGGGAGACCCAGTACTTC	CASSLGTGRRSGETQYF
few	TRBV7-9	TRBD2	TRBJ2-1	TGTGCCAGCAGCTTGGGGTATGGCGGGAGGGTTACCTACAATGAGCAGTTCTTC	CASSLGYGGRVTYNEQFF
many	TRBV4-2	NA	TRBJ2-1	TGTGCCAGCAGCCAAGATCTACCCCGAAGCACCTACAATGAGCAGTTCTTC	CASSQDLPRSTYNEQFF
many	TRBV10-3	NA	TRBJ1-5	TGTGCCATCAGTGAAAGTCGGTACCAGCCCCAGCATTTT	CAISESRYQPQHF
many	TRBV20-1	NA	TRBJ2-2	TGCAGTGCTAGAGGGGGGAACACCGGGGAGCTGTTTTTT	CSARGGNTGELFF
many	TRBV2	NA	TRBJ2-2	TGTGCCAGCAGCCCCGCGAACACCGGGGAGCTGTTTTTT	CASSPANTGELFF
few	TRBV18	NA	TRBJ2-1	TGTGCCAGCTCACCAGGTGCAAGCTCCTACAATGAGCAGTTCTTC	CASSPGASSYNEQFF
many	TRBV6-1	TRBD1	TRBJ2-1	TGTGCCAGCTCAAAGACAGGGTGGGATGAGCAGTTCTTC	CASSKTGWDEQFF
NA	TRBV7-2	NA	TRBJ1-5	TGTGCCAGCAGCTTCTGGGGGGACAATCAGCCCCAGCATTTT	CASSFWGDNQPQHF
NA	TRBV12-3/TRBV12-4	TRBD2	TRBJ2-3	TGTGCCAGCATCCTACTAGCGGGCGCCCGGGATACGCAGTATTTT	CASILLAGARDTQYF
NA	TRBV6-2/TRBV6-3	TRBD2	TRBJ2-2	TGTGCCGGATCTAGCGGGAGAGGGCCCGGGGAGCTGTTTTTT	CAGSSGRGPGELFF
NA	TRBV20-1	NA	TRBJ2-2	TGCAGTGCCACTAGTGCCGGGGAGCTGTTTTTT	CSATSAGELFF
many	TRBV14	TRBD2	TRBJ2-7	TGTGCCAGCAGCCAGAGGCCCCGGCGGGAGGGGATTTACGAGCAGTACTTC	CASSQRPRREGIYEQYF
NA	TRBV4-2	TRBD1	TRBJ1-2	TGTGCCAGCAGCCACGACAGGGGGCCAGGAAACACCTTC	CASSHDRGPGNTF
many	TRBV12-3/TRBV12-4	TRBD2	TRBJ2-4	TGTGCCAGCAGTTTGGACGGGGGGGCCAAAAACATTCAGTACTTC	CASSLDGGAKNIQYF